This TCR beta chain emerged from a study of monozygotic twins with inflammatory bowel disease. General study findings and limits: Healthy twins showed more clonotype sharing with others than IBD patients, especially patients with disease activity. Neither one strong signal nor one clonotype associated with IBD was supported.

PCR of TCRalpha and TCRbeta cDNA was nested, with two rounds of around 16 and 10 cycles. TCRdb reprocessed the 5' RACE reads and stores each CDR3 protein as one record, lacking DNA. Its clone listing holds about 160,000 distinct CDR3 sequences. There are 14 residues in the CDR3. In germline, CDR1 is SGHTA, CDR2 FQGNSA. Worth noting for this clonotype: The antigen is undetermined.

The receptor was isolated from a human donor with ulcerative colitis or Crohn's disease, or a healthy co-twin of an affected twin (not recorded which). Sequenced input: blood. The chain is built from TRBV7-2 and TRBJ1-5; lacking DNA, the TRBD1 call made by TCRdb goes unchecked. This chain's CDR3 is CASSLGGARQPQHF.